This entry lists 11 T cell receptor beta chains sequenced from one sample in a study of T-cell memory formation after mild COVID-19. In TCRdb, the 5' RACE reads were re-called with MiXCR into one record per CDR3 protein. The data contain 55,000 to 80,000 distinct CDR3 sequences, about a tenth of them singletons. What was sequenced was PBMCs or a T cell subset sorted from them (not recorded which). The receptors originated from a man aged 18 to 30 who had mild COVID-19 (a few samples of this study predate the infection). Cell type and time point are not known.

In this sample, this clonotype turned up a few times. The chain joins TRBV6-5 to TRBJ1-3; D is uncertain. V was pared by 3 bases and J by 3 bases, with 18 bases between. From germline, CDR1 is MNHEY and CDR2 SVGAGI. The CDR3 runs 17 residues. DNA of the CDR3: TGTGCCAGCAGTTATTCCCCCGCGGAAGCCTATGGAAACACCATATATTTT. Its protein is CASSYSPAEAYGNTIYF.

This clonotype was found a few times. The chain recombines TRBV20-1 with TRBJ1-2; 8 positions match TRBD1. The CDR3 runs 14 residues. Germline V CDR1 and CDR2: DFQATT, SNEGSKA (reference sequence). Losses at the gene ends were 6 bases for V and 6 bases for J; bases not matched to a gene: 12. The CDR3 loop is CSAPGQGLWDGYTF. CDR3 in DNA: TGCAGTGCACCTGGACAGGGCTTATGGGATGGCTACACCTTC.

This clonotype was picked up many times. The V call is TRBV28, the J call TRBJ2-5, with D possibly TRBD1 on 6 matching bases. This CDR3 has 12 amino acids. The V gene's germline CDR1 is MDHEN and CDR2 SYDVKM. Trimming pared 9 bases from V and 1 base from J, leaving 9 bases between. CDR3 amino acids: CASTGSQETQYF. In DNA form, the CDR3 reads TGTGCCAGTACAGGGAGCCAAGAGACCCAGTACTTC.

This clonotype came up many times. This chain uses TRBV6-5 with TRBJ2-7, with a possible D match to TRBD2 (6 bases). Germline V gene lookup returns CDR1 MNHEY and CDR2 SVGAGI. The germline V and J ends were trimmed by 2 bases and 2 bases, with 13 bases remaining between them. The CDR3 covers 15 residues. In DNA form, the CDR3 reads TGTGCCAGCAGTTACGAGGGGACTTTGCCCTACGAGCAGTACTTC. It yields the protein CASSYEGTLPYEQYF.

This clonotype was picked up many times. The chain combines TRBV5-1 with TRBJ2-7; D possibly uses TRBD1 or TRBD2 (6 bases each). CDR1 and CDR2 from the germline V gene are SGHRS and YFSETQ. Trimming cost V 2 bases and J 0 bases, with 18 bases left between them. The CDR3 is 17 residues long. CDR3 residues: CASSFVGGPTASYEQYF. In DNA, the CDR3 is TGCGCCAGCAGCTTTGTAGGGGGGCCCACCGCCTCCTACGAGCAGTACTTC.

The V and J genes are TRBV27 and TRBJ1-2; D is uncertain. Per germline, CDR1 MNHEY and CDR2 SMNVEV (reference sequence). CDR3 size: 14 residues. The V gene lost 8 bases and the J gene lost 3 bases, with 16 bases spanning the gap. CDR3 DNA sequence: TGTGCCAGCGGCCGGGCCCCCGGGGACTATGGCTACACCTTC. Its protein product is CASGRAPGDYGYTF.

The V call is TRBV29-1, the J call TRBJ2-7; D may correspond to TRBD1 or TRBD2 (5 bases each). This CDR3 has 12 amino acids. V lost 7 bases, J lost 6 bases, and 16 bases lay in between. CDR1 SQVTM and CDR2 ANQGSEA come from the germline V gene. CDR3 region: CSATGTIGEQYF. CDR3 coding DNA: TGCAGCGCCACCGGGACGATAGGCGAGCAGTACTTC.

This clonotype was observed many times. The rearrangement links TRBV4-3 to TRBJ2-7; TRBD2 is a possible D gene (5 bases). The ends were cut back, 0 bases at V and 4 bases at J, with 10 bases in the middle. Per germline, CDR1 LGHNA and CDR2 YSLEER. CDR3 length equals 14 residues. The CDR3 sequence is CASSQDRGGYEQYF. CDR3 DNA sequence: TGCGCCAGCAGCCAAGATCGGGGTGGGTACGAGCAGTACTTC.

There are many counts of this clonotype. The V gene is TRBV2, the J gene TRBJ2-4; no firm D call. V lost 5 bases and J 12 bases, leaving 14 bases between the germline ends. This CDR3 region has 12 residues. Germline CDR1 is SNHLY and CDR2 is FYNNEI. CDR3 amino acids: CASSSPNQDQYF. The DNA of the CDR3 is TGTGCCAGCAGTTCTCCCAACCAGGATCAGTACTTC.

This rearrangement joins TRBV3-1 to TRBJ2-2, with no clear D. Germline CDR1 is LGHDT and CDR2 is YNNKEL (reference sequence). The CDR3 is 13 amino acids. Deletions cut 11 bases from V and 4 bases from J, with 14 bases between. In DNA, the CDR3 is TGTGCCTGCGGCAGAGACTTCACCGGGGAGCTGTTTTTT. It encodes CACGRDFTGELFF. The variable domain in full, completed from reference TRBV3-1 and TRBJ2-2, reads DTAVSQTPKYLVTQMGNDKSIKCEQNLGHDTMYWYKQDSKKFLKIMFSYNNKELIINETVPNRFSPKSPDKAHLNLHINSLELGDSAVYFCACGRDFTGELFFGEGSRLTVL.

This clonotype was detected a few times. The CDR3 DNA sequence: TGTGCCAGCAGCCCGGGACCCTATGGCTACACCTTC. Protein: CASSPGPYGYTF. The genes are TRBV3-1 and TRBJ1-2; D is perhaps TRBD1 (5 bases). Germline V lookup: CDR1 LGHDT, CDR2 YNNKEL (reference sequence). CDR3 length: 12 residues. V dropped 4 bases and J dropped 4 bases, with 7 bases sitting between them.